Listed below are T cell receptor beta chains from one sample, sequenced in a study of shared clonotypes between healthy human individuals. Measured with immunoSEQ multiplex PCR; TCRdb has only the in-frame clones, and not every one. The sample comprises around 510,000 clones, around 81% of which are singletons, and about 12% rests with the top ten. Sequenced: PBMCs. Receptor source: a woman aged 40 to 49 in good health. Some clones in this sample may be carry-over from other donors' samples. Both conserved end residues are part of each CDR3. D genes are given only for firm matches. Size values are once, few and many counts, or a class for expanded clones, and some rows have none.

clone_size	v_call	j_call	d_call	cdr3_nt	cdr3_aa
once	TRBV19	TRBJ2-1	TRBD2	TGTGCCAGTAGTATAGTTGCGGGAGGGGGGAATGAGCAGTTCTTC	CASSIVAGGGNEQFF
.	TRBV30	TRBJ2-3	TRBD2	TGTGCCTGGAGTGTAGGCCTAGCGGGAGATACGCAGTATTTT	CAWSVGLAGDTQYF
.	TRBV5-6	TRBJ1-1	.	TGTGCCAGCAGCTTGGGCCGGAACACTGAAGCTTTCTTT	CASSLGRNTEAFF
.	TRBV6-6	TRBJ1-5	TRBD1	TGTGCCAGCAGGGGACAGGGTGGCAATCAGCCCCAGCATTTT	CASRGQGGNQPQHF
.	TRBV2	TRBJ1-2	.	TGTGCCAGCAGCGACCGACAAGTCCAAGGCTACACCTTC	CASSDRQVQGYTF
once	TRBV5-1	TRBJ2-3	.	TGCGCCAGCATAAGTGGTCTCACTAGCACAGATACGCAGTATTTT	CASISGLTSTDTQYF
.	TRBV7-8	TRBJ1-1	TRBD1	TGTGCCAGCAGCTTATCCCTGAACCGGGACAGGAGTGAAGCTTTCTTT	CASSLSLNRDRSEAFF
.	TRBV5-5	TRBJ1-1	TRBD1	TGTGCCAGCAGCTTGGAGGACAGGGCGAACACTGAAGCTTTCTTT	CASSLEDRANTEAFF
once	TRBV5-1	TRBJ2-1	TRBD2	TGCGCCAGCAGCCCGGGACTAGATCAGTTCTTC	CASSPGLDQFF
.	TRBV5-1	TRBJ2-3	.	TGCGCCAGCGGGTTCACAGATACGCAGTATTTT	CASGFTDTQYF
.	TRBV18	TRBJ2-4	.	TGTGCCAGCGTCGGAGATGGAGCCAAAAACATTCAGTACTTC	CASVGDGAKNIQYF
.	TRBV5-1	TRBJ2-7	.	TGCGCCAGCAGCCTAGAGCTTGCTCTCTCCTACGAGCAGTACTTC	CASSLELALSYEQYF
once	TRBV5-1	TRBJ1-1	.	TGCGCCAGCAGCATAGGACAGTGGGTGAGCACTGAAGCTTTCTTT	CASSIGQWVSTEAFF
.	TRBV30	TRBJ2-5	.	TGTGCCTGGAGTGTTATGGCGGGGAACGCAGAGACCCAGTACTTC	CAWSVMAGNAETQYF
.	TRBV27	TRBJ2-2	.	TGTGCCAGCAGTTACAGCAACACCGGGGAGCTGTTTTTT	CASSYSNTGELFF
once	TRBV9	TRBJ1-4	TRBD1	TGTGCCAGCAGCGCCGGGGGGACAGGGCATAATGAAAAACTGTTTTTT	CASSAGGTGHNEKLFF
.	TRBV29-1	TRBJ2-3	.	TGCAGCGCCCGCCGGTGGGATCGCAGAGATACGCAGTATTTT	CSARRWDRRDTQYF
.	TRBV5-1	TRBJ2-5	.	TGCGCCAGCAGCTTGGCGGGTCACAGAGAAGAGACCCAGTACTTC	CASSLAGHREETQYF
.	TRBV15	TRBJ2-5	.	TGTGCCACCAGCAGGGAGAGGAGTGAGACCCAGTACTTC	CATSRERSETQYF
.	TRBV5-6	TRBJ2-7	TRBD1	TGTGCCAGCAGCTTGGTGGCAGGGGGCGAGCAGTACTTC	CASSLVAGGEQYF
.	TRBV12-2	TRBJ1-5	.	TGTGCAAGTCGCTTACCGGGCAGGAGCAATCAGCCCCAGCATTTT	CASRLPGRSNQPQHF
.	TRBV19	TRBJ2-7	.	TGTGCCAGTAGTATGGATAAGAACTACGAGCAGTACTTC	CASSMDKNYEQYF
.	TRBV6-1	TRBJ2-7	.	TGTGCCAGCAGGCCAGCCACGTCGGGCTACGAGCAGTACTTC	CASRPATSGYEQYF
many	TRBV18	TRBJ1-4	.	TGTGCCAGCTCACCCACAGGTTGGAGTGAAAAACTGTTTTTT	CASSPTGWSEKLFF
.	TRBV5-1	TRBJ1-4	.	TGCGCCAGCAGCCCCCGATCGGGAGGGGATGAAAAACTGTTTTTT	CASSPRSGGDEKLFF
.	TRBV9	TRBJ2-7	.	TGTGCCAGCAGCGCTTCTCCGGGGCGGACGTTCTACGAGCAGTACTTC	CASSASPGRTFYEQYF
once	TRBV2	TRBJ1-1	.	TGTGCCAGCAGTTTGGGGACGGTGAGCACTGAAGCTTTCTTT	CASSLGTVSTEAFF
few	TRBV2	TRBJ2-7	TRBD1	TGTGCCAGCAACAGGGACAGGGGAATCCCCCAGCAGTACTTC	CASNRDRGIPQQYF
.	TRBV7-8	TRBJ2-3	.	TGTGCCAGCAGCTTAGATGTAGATACGCAGTATTTT	CASSLDVDTQYF
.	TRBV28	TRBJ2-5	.	TGTGCCAGCAGTTTAAATGTTCAGACCCAGTACTTC	CASSLNVQTQYF
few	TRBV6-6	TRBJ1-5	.	TGTGCCAGCAGTTTCGGGAATCAGCCCCAGCATTTT	CASSFGNQPQHF